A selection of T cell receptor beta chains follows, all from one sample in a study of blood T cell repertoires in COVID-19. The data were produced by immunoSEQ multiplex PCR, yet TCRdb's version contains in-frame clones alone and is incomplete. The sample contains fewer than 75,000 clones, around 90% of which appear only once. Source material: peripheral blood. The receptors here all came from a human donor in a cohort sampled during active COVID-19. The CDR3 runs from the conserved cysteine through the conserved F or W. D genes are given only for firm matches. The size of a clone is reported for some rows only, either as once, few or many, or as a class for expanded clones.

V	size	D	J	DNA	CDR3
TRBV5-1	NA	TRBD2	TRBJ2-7	TGCGCCAGCAGCTTGGGAGCGGGAGGCTTCGGCGAGCAGTACTTC	CASSLGAGGFGEQYF
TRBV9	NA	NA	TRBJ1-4	TGTGCCAGCAGCGTAGTCATCAATGAAAAACTGTTTTTT	CASSVVINEKLFF
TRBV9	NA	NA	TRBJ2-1	TGTGCCAGCAGCGTAGTCGAGGGCGGGGAGCAGTTCTTC	CASSVVEGGEQFF
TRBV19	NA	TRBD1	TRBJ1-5	TGTGCCAGTAGTATCTTACCCGGACAGGATAGCAATCAGCCCCAGCATTTT	CASSILPGQDSNQPQHF
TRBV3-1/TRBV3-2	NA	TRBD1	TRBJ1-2	TGTGCCAGCAGCCAGGCGACAGGGGGCAGGTATGGCTACACCTTC	CASSQATGGRYGYTF
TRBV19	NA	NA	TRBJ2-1	TGTGCCAGTAGTATAGCGGGGAGCTCCTACAATGAGCAGTTCTTC	CASSIAGSSYNEQFF
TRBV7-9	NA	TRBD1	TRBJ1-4	TGTGCCAGCAGCCCACCTAGGGGACAGGGGAAGGAAAAACTGTTTTTT	CASSPPRGQGKEKLFF
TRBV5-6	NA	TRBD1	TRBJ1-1	TGTGCCAGCAGCGCGGCGGGACAGGGGCTGGTTACTGAAGCTTTCTTT	CASSAAGQGLVTEAFF
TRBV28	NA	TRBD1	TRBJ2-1	TGTGCCAGCAGTAGGACAGGGTGGAACAATGAGCAGTTCTTC	CASSRTGWNNEQFF
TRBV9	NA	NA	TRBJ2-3	TGTGCCAGCAGCGTAAATACTCCCACCAGGGGTATAACAGATACGCAGTATTTT	CASSVNTPTRGITDTQYF
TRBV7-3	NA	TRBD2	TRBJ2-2	TGTGCCAGCAGCTTAGGGCCGGGACTAGCGGGCACCGGGGAGCTGTTTTTT	CASSLGPGLAGTGELFF
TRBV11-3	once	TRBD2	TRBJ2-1	TGTGCCAGCAGCCTTTATGGAGCGGGGGGTTACAATGAGCAGTTCTTC	CASSLYGAGGYNEQFF
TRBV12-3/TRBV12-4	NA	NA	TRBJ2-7	TGTGCCAGCAGCCCCCGCGGGGTCCACGAGCAGTACTTC	CASSPRGVHEQYF
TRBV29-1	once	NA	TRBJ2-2	TGCAGCGTTGCCGGGGAGTACACCGGGGAGCTGTTTTTT	CSVAGEYTGELFF
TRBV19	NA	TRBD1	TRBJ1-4	TGTGCCACCGCGGGACAGGCCGCAACTAATGAAAAACTGTTTTTT	CATAGQAATNEKLFF
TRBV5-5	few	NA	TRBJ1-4	TGTGCCAGCAGCAAAAGTCCAGGGCAACTTAATGAAAAACTGTTTTTT	CASSKSPGQLNEKLFF
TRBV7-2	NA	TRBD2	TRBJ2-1	TGTGCCAGCAGCTTATGGGGACTAGCGGTTGAGCAGTTCTTC	CASSLWGLAVEQFF
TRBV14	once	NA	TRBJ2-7	TGTGCCAGCAGCCAAGAACGAGGGTACGAGCAGTACTTC	CASSQERGYEQYF
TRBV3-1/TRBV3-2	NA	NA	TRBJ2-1	TGTGCCAGCAGCCAAGATTTGCTAGCGCATTACAATGAGCAGTTCTTC	CASSQDLLAHYNEQFF
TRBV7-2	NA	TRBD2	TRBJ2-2	TGTGCCAGCAGCAACGGAGGGACTAGCTCTACCGGGGAGCTGTTTTTT	CASSNGGTSSTGELFF
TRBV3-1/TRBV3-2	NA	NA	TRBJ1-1	TGTGCCAGCAGCCAAGACGGCGGTAAAACTGAAGCTTTCTTT	CASSQDGGKTEAFF
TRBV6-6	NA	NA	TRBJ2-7	TGTGCCAGCACAGTGCACTGGACCGAGGGAAGGAATGAGCAGTACTTC	CASTVHWTEGRNEQYF
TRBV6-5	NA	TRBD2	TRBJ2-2	TGTGCCAGCAGGATAGCGGGAGTGGTAACCGGGGAGCTGTTTTTT	CASRIAGVVTGELFF
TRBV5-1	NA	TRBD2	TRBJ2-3	TGCGCCAGCAGGTTAAGCGGGAGGGTCAGCACAGATACGCAGTATTTT	CASRLSGRVSTDTQYF
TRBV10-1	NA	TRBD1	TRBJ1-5	TGCGCCAGCAGTTCGCTGACAGGGAAGGAAGGGGGGCACCCCCAGCATTTT	CASSSLTGKEGGHPQHF
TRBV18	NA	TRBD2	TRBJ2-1	TGTGCCAGCTCACTAGCGGGGTCCTACAATGAGCAGTTCTTC	CASSLAGSYNEQFF
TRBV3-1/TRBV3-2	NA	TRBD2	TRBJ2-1	TGTGCCAGCAGCCCTCGACGGGCTAGCGGGAGTGAGCAGTTCTTC	CASSPRRASGSEQFF
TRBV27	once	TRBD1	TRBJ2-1	TGTGCCAGCAGTCGGGACAGCTATTACAATGAGCAGTTCTTC	CASSRDSYYNEQFF
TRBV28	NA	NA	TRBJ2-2	TGTGCCAGCAGCCCCGGGGTGACAGGCATCACCGGGGAGCTGTTTTTT	CASSPGVTGITGELFF
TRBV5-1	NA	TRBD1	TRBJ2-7	TGCGCCAGCAGCTTGACAGGGGGGTACTACGAGCAGTACTTC	CASSLTGGYYEQYF
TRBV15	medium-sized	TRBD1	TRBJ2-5	TGTGCCACCAGCATCGGACAGGGGCAGGAGACCCAGTACTTC	CATSIGQGQETQYF
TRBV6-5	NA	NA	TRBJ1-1	TGTGCCAGCAGGGACACAGGGTACACTGAAGCTTTCTTT	CASRDTGYTEAFF
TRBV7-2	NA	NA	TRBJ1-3	TGTGCCAGCAGCTTAGGCAGTAACTCTGGAAACACCATATATTTT	CASSLGSNSGNTIYF
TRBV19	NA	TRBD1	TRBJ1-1	TGTGCCAGTAAGTACAGGGGTGAAAGAGCTGAAGCTTTCTTT	CASKYRGERAEAFF
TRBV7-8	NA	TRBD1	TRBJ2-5	TGTGCCAGCAGCCGGGACAGGCAAGAGACCCAGTACTTC	CASSRDRQETQYF
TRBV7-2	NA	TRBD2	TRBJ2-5	TGTGCCAGCAGCTTCCTAGCGGGTCAACTGCAAGAGACCCAGTACTTC	CASSFLAGQLQETQYF
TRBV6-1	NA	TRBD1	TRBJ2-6	TGTGCCAGCAGTGAAACAGGGGGGTCTGGGGCCAACGTCCTGACTTTC	CASSETGGSGANVLTF
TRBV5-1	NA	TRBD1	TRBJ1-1	TGCGCCACCAGAAGGACAGGGGATATCACTGAAGCTTTCTTT	CATRRTGDITEAFF
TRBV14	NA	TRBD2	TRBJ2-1	TGTGCCAGCAGCCAAGAACCTAGCGGGAGGAACAATGAGCAGTTCTTC	CASSQEPSGRNNEQFF
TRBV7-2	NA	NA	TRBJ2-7	TGTGCCAGCGCAGCGGCGTCCTCCTCCTACGAGCAGTACTTC	CASAAASSSYEQYF
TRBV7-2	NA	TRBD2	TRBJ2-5	TGTGCCAGCAGCTTAGCCGCGGGAGCGGGAGAGACCCAGTACTTC	CASSLAAGAGETQYF
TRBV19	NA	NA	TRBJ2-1	TGTGCCAGTATCCGAGGGGGGGGAGGTAATCTCAACAATGAGCAGTTCTTC	CASIRGGGGNLNNEQFF
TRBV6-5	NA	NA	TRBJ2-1	TGTGCCAGCAGTTACGCGGGCAGGGGCAATGAGCAGTTCTTC	CASSYAGRGNEQFF
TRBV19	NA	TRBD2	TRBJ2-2	TGTGCCAGTAGTCTACGACTAGCGGGAGCCGGGGAGCTGTTTTTT	CASSLRLAGAGELFF
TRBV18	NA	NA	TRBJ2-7	TGTGCCAGCTCACCAACGGTAAGAACCTCCTACGAGCAGTACTTC	CASSPTVRTSYEQYF
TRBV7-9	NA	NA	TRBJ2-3	TGTGCCAGCAGCCCTCGGGGAGACACAGATACGCAGTATTTT	CASSPRGDTDTQYF
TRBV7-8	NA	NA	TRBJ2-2	TGTGCCAGCAGCCCCTCCGGGAGCCACACCGGGGAGCTGTTTTTT	CASSPSGSHTGELFF
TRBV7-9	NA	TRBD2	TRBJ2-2	TGTGCCAGCAGCTTGGGTAGCGGGACGAACACCGGGGAGCTGTTTTTT	CASSLGSGTNTGELFF
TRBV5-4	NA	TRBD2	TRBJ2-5	TGTGCCAGCAGTCCGATAGCGGGAGGAGAGACCCAGTACTTC	CASSPIAGGETQYF
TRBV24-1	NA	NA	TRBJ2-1	TGTGCCACCAGTGATACCCTTACGGGTGAGCAGTTCTTC	CATSDTLTGEQFF
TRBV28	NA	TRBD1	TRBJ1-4	TGTGCCAGCAGTTCCGACAGGGAGGTGGGTGAAAAACTGTTTTTT	CASSSDREVGEKLFF
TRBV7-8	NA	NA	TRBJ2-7	TGTGCCAGCAGCCTGAGTGCAGGGGGGTCCTACGAGCAGTACTTC	CASSLSAGGSYEQYF
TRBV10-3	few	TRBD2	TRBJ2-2	TGTGCCATCAGTTACCTCGGGGGGAGTAATACCGGGGAGCTGTTTTTT	CAISYLGGSNTGELFF
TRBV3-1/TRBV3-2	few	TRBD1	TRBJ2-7	TGTGCCAGCAGCCAACAAGGACAGGCACCCTACGAGCAGTACTTC	CASSQQGQAPYEQYF
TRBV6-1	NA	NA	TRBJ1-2	TGTGCCAGCAGTGAAGCGCTTAGGGGTTTCTACACCTTC	CASSEALRGFYTF